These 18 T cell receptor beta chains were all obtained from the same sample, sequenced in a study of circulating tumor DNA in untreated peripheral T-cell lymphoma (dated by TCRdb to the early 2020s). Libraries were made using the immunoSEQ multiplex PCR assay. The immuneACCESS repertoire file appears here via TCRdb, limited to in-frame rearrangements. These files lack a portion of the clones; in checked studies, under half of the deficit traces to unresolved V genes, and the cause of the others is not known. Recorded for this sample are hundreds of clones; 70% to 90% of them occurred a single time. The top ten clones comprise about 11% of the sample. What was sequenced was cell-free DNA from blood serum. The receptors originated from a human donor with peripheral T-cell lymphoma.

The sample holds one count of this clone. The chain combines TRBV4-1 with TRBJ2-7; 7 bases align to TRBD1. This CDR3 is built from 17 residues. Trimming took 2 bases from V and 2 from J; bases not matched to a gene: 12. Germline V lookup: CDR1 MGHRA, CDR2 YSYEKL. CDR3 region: CASSQSFRDSSPYEQYF. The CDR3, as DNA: TGCGCCAGCAGCCAAAGTTTCCGGGACAGTTCCCCCTACGAGCAGTACTTC.

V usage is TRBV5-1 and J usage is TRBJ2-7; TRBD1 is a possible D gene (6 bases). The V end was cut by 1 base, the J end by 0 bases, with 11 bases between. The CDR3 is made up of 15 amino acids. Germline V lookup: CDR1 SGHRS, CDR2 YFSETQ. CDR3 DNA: TGCGCCAGCAGCTTGTCAGGGGTGGGCTCCTACGAGCAGTACTTC. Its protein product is CASSLSGVGSYEQYF.

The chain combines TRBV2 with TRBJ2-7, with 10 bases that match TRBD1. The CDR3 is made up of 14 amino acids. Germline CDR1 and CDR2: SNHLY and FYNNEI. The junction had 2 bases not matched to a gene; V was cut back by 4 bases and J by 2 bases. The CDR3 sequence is CASSGGTGAYEQYF. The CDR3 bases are TGTGCCAGCAGTGGGGGGACAGGGGCCTACGAGCAGTACTTC.

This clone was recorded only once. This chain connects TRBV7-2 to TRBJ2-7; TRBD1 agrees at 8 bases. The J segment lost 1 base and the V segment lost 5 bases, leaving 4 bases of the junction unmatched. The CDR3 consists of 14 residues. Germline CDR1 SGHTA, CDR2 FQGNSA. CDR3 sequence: CASSPGTGSYEQYF. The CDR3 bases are TGTGCCAGCAGCCCGGGGACAGGTTCCTACGAGCAGTACTTC.

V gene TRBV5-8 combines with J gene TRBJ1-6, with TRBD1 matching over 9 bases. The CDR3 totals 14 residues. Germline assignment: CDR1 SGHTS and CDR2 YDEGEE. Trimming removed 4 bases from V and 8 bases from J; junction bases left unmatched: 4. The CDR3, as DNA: TGTGCCAGCAGCCCGGGACAGGGTGATTCACCCCTCCACTTT. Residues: CASSPGQGDSPLHF. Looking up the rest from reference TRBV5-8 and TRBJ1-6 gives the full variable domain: EAGVTQSPTHLIKTRGQQATLRCSPISGHTSVYWYQQALGLGLQFLLWYDEGEERNRGNFPPRFSGRQFPNYSSELNVNALELEDSALYLCASSPGQGDSPLHFGNGTRLTVT.

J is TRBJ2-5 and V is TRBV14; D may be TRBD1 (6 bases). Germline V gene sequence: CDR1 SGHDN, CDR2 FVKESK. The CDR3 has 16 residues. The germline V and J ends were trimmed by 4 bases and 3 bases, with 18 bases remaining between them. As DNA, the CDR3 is TGTGCCAGCAGCCGCCGAAGGGGACACCTGGAAGAGACCCAGTACTTC. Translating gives CASSRRRGHLEETQYF.

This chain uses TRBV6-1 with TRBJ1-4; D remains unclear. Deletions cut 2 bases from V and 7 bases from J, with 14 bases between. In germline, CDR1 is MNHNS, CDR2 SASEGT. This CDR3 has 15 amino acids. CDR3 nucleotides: TGTGCCAGCAGTGAAAATGTCGACGGAGGTGAAAAACTGTTTTTT. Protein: CASSENVDGGEKLFF.

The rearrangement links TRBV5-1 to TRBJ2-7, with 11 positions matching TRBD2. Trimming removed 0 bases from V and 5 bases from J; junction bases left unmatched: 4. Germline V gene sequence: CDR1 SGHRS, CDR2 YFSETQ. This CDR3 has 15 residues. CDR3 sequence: CASSLVSSGRNEQYV. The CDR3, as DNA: TGCGCCAGCAGCTTGGTGTCTAGCGGGAGGAACGAGCAGTACGTC.

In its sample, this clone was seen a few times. Written as DNA, the CDR3 is TGTGCCAGCAGCTTACAATCGGGTAACGGGGAGCTGTTTTTT. This sequence encodes CASSLQSGNGELFF. The chain uses TRBV7-9 and TRBJ2-2; no reliable D call. V was shortened by 2 bases and J by 7 bases, with 11 bases between the two germline ends. Germline CDR1 is SEHNR and CDR2 is FQNEAQ (reference sequence). The CDR3 runs 14 residues. The full variable domain, with the rest looked up from reference TRBV7-9 and TRBJ2-2, is DTGVSQNPRHKITKRGQNVTFRCDPISEHNRLYWYRQTLGQGPEFLTYFQNEAQLEKSRLLSDRFSAERPKGSFSTLEIQRTEQGDSAMYLCASSLQSGNGELFFGEGSRLTVL.

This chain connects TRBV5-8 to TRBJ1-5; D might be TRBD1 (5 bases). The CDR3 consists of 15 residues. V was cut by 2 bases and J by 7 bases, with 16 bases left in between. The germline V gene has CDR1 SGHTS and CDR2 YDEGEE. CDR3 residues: CASSFDGGEYQPQHF. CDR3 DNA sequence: TGTGCCAGCAGCTTTGACGGGGGGGAGTACCAGCCCCAGCATTTT.

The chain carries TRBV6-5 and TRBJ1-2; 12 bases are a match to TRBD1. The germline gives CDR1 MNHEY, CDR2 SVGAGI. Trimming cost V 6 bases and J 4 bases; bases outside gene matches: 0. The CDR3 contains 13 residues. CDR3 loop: CASRGQGAYGYTF. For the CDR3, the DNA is TGTGCCAGCAGGGGACAGGGGGCCTATGGCTACACCTTC.

The CDR3, as DNA: TGTGCCAGCAGCACTATCAGGGGTTACGAGCAGTACTTC. Protein sequence: CASSTIRGYEQYF. The V call is TRBV7-2, the J call TRBJ2-7, with D possibly TRBD1 on 6 matching bases. Between the trimmed V and J ends, which lost 5 bases and 4 bases, there was a span of 12 bases. CDR1 SGHTA and CDR2 FQGNSA come from the germline V gene. The length of the CDR3 is 13 residues.

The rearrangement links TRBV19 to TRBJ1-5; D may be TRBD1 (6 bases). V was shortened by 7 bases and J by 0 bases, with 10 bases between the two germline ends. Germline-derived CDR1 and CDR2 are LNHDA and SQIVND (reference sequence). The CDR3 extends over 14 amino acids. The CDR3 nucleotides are TGTGCCAGTAATGACAGGTATAGCAATCAGCCCCAGCATTTT. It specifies CASNDRYSNQPQHF. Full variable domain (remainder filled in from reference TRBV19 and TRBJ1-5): DGGITQSPKYLFRKEGQNVTLSCEQNLNHDAMYWYRQDPGQGLRLIYYSQIVNDFQKGDIAEGYSVSREKKESFPLTVTSAQKNPTAFYLCASNDRYSNQPQHFGDGTRLSIL.

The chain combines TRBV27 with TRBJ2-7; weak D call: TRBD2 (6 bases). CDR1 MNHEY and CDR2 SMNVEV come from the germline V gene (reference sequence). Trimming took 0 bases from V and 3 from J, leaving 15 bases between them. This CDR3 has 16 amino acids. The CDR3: CASSLSGGFGVYEQYF. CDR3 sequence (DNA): TGTGCCAGCAGTTTATCGGGAGGTTTCGGAGTCTACGAGCAGTACTTC.

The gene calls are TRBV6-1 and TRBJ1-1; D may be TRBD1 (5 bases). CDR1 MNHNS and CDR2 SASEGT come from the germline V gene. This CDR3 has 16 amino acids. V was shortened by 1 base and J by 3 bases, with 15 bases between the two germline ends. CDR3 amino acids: CASSEGGEGLYTEAFF. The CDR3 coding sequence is TGTGCCAGCAGTGAAGGCGGGGAGGGGCTATACACTGAAGCTTTCTTT.

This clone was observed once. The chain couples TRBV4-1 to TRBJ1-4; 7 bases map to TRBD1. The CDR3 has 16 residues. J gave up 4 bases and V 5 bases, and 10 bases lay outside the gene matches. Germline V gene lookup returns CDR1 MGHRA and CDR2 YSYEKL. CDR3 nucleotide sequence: TGCGCCAGCAGCGCTCACACAGGGGACTATAATGAAAAACTGTTTTTT. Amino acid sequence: CASSAHTGDYNEKLFF.

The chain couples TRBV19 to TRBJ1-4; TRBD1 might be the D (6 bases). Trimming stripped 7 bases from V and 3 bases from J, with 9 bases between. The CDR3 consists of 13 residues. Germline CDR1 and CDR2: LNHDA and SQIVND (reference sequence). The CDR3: CASMGAPNEKLFF. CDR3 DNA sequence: TGTGCCAGTATGGGGGCGCCTAATGAAAAACTGTTTTTT.

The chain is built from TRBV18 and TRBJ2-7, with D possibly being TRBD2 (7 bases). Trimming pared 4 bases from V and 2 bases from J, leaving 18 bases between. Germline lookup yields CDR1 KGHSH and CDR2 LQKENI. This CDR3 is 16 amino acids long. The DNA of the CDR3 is TGTGCCAGCTCACGCGGTTTAGGGGAGGGGGCCTACGAGCAGTACTTC. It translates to CASSRGLGEGAYEQYF.